The source of this TCR beta chain is a study of OX40 agonist ivuxolimab in advanced cancers. Study observations and caveats: CD4+ T cells averaged fewer expanded clones than CD8+ T cells.

Excluded were patients having autoimmune disease history or systemic immunosuppression. Assay: immunoSEQ multiplex PCR; the TCRdb copy retains only in-frame clones and omits some. The profile covers about 90,000 clones, with around 85% appearing a single time and over 1.2% taken by the ten largest. A single count supports this clone. The antigen is undetermined. V dropped 7 bases and J dropped 3; count of bases not matched to a gene: 5. Germline CDR1 reads WNHNN; CDR2 reads SYGVQD (reference sequence). This CDR3 has 13 residues. The gene calls are TRBV10-1 and TRBJ2-7, with 8 nucleotides matching TRBD1. This receptor was taken from an adult with an advanced solid tumor such as melanoma, head and neck, liver or kidney cancer. Sequencing was performed on CD4+ or CD8+ T cells sorted from blood, taken in a trial of the OX40 agonist ivuxolimab. This CDR3 is CASIGQGCYEQYF. The CDR3 DNA reads as TGCGCCAGCATAGGACAGGGCTGCTACGAGCAGTACTTC.